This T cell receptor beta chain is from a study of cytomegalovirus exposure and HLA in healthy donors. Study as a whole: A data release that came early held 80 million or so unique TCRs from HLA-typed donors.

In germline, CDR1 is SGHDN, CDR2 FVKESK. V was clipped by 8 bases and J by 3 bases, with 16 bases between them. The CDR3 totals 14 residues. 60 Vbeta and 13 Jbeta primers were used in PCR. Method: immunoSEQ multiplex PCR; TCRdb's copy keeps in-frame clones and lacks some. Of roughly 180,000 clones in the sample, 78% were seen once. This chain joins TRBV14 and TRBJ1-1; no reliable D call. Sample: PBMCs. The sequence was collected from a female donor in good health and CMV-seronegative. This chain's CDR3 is CASSVSWLDTEAFF. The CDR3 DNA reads TGTGCCAGCTCCGTTTCGTGGCTCGACACTGAAGCTTTCTTT. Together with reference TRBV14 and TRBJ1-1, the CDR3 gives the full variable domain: EAGVTQFPSHSVIEKGQTVTLRCDPISGHDNLYWYRRVMGKEIKFLLHFVKESKQDESGMPNNRFLAERTGGTYSTLKVQPAELEDSGVYFCASSVSWLDTEAFFGQGTRLTVV.